The 5 T cell receptor beta chains reported below all come from one sample, sequenced in a study of T-cell memory formation after mild COVID-19. TCRdb passed the 5' RACE reads through MiXCR, listing each CDR3 protein once. The sample has about 190,000 distinct CDR3 sequences; about 10% are singletons. Sequencing used PBMCs or a T cell subset sorted from them (not recorded which). The receptor set was obtained from a man aged 18 to 29 who had mild COVID-19 (a few samples of this study predate the infection). Cell type and time point are not known.

A few counts support this clonotype. The chain links TRBV27 to TRBJ1-6, with a tentative D call TRBD1 (6 bases). The CDR3 runs 15 residues. Trimming left V 6 bases short and J 7 bases short, with 16 bases between. Germline CDR1 is MNHEY and CDR2 is SMNVEV (reference sequence). This chain's CDR3 is CASRSQGTLNSPLHF. Written as DNA, the CDR3 is TGTGCCAGCAGATCACAGGGAACCTTAAATTCACCCCTCCACTTT.

This chain connects TRBV7-9 to TRBJ1-2, with a weak D call TRBD1 (6 bases). Trimming removed 4 bases from V and 4 bases from J, with 13 bases in between. There are 14 residues in the CDR3. Germline V CDR1 and CDR2: SEHNR, FQNEAQ (reference sequence). The CDR3, as DNA: TGTGCCAGCAGCTCCCGGGGGGCGGTCTATGGCTACACCTTC. Protein product: CASSSRGAVYGYTF.

This clonotype was counted many times. The chain carries TRBV5-5 and TRBJ1-6; tentative D call: TRBD1 (6 bases). V gave up 7 bases and J gave up 7 bases, with 6 bases separating them. The CDR3 has 11 amino acids. CDR1 is SGHKS, CDR2 YYEKEE, per germline (reference sequence). CDR3 nucleotide sequence: TGTGCCAGCGGACAGAATTCACCCCTCCACTTT. Encoded protein: CASGQNSPLHF.

The chain combines TRBV5-5 with TRBJ2-5; 10 positions agree with TRBD2. Germline V gene sequence: CDR1 SGHKS, CDR2 YYEKEE (reference sequence). V lost 0 bases to trimming and J lost 7 bases; unmatched junction nucleotides: 9. The CDR3 is 16 amino acids. The CDR3: CASSLVVGTSEGTQYF. The CDR3 nucleotides are TGTGCCAGCAGCTTGGTAGTAGGGACTAGCGAAGGGACCCAGTACTTC.

There are many counts of this clonotype. The V and J genes are TRBV7-2 and TRBJ2-2; D unclear. The V end was cut by 1 base, the J end by 4 bases, with 7 bases between. Germline CDR1 SGHTA, CDR2 FQGNSA. The CDR3 spans 14 residues. The DNA of the CDR3 is TGTGCCAGCAGCTTAGTTACAACCACCGGGGAGCTGTTTTTT. The encoded protein is CASSLVTTTGELFF. The full variable domain, rest sourced from reference TRBV7-2 and TRBJ2-2, is GAGVSQSPSNKVTEKGKDVELRCDPISGHTALYWYRQSLGQGLEFLIYFQGNSAPDKSGLPSDRFSAERTGGSVSTLTIQRTQQEDSAVYLCASSLVTTTGELFFGEGSRLTVL.